One T cell receptor (beta chain) is described in this entry. Its antigen is unidentified. This specimen comes from a study of identical twins' blood T cells. At the level of the study: About 50 million reads came from around twelve libraries, six alpha, six beta. Overall study findings and caveats: Twins shared more top CDR3 clonotypes than unrelated donors did. Mainly, cloneset size products determined shared clonotypes, twins included.

V gave up 2 bases and J gave up 9 bases; unmatched junction bases: 10. There are 16 residues in the CDR3. Germline CDR1 reads SGHVS; CDR2 reads FQNEAQ. TCRdb itself ran the 5' RACE reads through MiXCR, one entry per CDR3 protein. Among 300,000 to 450,000 distinct CDR3 sequences listed, more than 25% were seen once. The clonotype comes from a woman between 18 and 49 years old in good health. Sequencing was done on a sample of PBMCs. V usage is TRBV7-8 and J usage is TRBJ2-1, with TRBD2 matching 10 bases. CDR3 in amino acids: CASSLTETSGIREQFF. The CDR3, as DNA: TGTGCCAGCAGCTTAACGGAAACTAGCGGGATACGTGAGCAGTTCTTC.